This TCR beta chain emerged from a study of Graves' ophthalmopathy and Graves' hyperthyroidism. Study conclusions and caveats: For predicting ophthalmopathy progression, the model had roughly 70% sensitivity and approximately 72% specificity.

Many counts were recorded for this clonotype. Its antigen is not identified. V shed 3 bases and J shed 2 bases, with 8 bases lying between them. The CDR3 totals 12 residues. CDR1 and CDR2 from the germline V gene are DFQATT and SNEGSKA (reference sequence). RNA transcripts were the source from which TCR beta CDR3 regions were amplified. First-round RT-PCR employed HTBI primers, with a second-round multiplex PCR after it. TCRdb analysed the multiplex PCR reads with MiXCR anew, one entry per CDR3 protein. The repertoire includes about 370,000 distinct CDR3 sequences, around 16% of them detected once, and 1.6% sits in the top ten.

This TCR derives from a woman in her late teens or twenties with Graves' ophthalmopathy. The rearrangement links TRBV20-1 to TRBJ2-7, with D possibly matching TRBD1 (6 bases). What was sequenced was peripheral blood. CDR3 DNA: TGCAGTGCTAGCCGGGACACCTACGAGCAGTACTTC. Protein: CSASRDTYEQYF.